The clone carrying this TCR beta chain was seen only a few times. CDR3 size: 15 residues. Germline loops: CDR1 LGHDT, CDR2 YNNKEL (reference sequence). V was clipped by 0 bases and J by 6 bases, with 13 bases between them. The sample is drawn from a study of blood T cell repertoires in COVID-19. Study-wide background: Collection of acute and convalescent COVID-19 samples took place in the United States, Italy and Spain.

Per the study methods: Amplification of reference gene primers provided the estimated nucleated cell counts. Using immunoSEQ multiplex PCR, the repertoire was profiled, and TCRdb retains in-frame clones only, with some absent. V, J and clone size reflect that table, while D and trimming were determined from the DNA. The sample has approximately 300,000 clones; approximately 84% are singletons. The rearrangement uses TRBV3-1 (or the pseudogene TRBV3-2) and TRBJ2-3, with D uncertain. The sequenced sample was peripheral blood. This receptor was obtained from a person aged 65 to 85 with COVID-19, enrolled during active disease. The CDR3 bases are TGTGCCAGCAGCCAAGAATCCCGTCTGCGGGATACGCAGTATTTT. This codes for CASSQESRLRDTQYF.